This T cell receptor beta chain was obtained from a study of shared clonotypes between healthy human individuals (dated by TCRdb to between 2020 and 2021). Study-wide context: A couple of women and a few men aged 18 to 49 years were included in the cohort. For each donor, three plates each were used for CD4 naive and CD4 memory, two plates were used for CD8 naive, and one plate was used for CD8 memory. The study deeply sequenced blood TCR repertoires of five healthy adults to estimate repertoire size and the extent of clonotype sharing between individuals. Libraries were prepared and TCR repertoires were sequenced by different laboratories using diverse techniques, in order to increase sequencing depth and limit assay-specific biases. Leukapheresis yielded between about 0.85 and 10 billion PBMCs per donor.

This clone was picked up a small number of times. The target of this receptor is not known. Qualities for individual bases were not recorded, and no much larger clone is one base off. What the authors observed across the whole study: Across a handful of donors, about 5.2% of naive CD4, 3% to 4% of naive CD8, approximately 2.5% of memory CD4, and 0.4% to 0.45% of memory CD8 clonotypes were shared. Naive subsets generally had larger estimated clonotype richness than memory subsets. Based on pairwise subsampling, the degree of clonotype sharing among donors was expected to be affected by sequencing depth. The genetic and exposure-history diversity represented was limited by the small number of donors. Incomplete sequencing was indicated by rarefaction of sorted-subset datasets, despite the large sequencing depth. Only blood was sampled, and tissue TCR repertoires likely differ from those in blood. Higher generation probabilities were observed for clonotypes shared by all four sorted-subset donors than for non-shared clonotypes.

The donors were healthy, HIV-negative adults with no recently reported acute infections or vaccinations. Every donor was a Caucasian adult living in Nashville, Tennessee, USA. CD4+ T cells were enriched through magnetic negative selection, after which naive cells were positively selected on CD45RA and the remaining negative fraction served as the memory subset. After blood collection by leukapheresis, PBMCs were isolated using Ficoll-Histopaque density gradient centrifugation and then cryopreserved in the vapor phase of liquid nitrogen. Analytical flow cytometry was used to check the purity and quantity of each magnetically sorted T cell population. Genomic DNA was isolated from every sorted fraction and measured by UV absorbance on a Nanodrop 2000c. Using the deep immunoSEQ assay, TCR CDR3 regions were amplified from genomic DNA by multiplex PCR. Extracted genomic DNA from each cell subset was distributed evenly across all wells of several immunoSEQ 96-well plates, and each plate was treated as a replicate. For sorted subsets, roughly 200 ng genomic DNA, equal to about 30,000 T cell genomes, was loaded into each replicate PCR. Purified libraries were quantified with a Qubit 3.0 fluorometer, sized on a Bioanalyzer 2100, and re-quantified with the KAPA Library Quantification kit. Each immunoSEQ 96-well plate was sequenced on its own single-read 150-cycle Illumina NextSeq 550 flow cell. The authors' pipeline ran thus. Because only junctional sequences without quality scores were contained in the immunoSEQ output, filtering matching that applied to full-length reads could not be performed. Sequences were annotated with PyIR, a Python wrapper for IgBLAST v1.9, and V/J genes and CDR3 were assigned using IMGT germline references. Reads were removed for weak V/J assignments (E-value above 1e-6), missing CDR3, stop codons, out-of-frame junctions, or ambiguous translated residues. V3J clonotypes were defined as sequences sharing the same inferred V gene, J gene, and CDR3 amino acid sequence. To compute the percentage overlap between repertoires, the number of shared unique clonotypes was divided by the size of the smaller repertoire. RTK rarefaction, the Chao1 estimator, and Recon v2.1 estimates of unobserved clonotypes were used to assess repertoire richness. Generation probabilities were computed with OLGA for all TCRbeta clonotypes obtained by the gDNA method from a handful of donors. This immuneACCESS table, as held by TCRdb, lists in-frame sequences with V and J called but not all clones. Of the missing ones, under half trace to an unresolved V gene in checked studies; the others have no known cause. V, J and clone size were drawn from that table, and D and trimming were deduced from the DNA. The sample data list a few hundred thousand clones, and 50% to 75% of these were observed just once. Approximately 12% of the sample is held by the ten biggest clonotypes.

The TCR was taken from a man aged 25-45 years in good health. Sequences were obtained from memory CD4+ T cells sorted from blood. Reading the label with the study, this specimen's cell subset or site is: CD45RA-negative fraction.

CDR3 loop: CASSLLTGSGANTGELFF. In nucleotide form, the sequence is TGCGCCAGCAGCTTACTGACTGGTAGCGGGGCGAACACCGGGGAGCTGTTTTTT. Recombination connected TRBV5-1 to TRBJ2-2, and TRBD2 matches 8 of the central bases. From the cysteine through the phenylalanine, the CDR3 covers 18 amino acids. Solely the CDR3 DNA is kept, with 54 bases framed from the first base. The junction shows trimming of 2 bases on V and 0 bases on J, and the gene matches do not reach 9 bases of it. From a lookup of the germline V gene, CDR1 and CDR2 are SGHRS and YFSETQ.